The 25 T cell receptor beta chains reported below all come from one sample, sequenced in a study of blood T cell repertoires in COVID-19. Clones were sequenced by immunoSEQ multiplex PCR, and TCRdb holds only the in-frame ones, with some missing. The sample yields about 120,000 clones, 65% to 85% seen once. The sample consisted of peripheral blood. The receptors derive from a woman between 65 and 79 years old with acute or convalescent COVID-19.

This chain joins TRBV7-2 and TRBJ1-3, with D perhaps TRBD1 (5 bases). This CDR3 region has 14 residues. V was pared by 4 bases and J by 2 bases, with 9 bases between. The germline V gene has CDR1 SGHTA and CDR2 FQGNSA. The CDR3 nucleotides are TGTGCCAGCAGCTCTCGGGGGGCTGGAAACACCATATATTTT. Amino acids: CASSSRGAGNTIYF. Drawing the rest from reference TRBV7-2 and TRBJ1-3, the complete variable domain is GAGVSQSPSNKVTEKGKDVELRCDPISGHTALYWYRQSLGQGLEFLIYFQGNSAPDKSGLPSDRFSAERTGGSVSTLTIQRTQQEDSAVYLCASSSRGAGNTIYFGEGSWLTVV.

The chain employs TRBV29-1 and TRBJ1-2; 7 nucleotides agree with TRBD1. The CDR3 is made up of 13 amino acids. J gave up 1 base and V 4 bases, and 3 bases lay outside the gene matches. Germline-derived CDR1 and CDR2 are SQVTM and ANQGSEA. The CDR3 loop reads CSVGQGLNYGYTF. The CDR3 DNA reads TGCAGCGTTGGACAGGGCCTTAACTATGGCTACACCTTC.

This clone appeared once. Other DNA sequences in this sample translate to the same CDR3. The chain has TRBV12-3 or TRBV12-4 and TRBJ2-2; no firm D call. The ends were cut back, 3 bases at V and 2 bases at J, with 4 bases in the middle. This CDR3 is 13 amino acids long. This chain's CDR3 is CASSFGNTGELFF. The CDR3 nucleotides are TGTGCCAGCAGTTTTGGCAACACCGGGGAGCTGTTTTTT.

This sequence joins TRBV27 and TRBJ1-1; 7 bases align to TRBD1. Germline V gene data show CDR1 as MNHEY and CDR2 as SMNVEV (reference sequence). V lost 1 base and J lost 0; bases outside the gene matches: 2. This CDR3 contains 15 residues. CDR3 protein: CASSLWGQMNTEAFF. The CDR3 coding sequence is TGTGCCAGCAGTTTATGGGGACAGATGAACACTGAAGCTTTCTTT.

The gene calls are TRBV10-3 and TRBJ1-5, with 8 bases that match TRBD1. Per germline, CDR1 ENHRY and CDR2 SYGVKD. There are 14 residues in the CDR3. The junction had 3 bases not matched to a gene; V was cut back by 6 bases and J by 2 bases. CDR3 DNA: TGTGCCATCAGCGGACAGGGAGGCAATCAGCCCCAGCATTTT. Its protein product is CAISGQGGNQPQHF.

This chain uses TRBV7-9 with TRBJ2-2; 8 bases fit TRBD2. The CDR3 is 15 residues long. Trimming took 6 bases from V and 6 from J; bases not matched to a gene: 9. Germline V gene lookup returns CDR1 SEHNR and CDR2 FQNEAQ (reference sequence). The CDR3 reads CASRLSPRGAGELFF. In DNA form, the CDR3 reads TGTGCCAGCAGGTTATCTCCGCGGGGGGCCGGGGAGCTGTTTTTT.

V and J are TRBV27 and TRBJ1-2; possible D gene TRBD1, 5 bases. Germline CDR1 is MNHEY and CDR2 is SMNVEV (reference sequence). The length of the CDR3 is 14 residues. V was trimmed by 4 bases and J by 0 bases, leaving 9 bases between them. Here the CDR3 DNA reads TGTGCCAGCAGTTCCAGGGCAGCTAACTATGGCTACACCTTC. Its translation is CASSSRAANYGYTF.

DNA of the CDR3: TGTGCCAGTAGTAACCACCAGGGGGGCTCTGGAAACACCATATATTTT. It specifies CASSNHQGGSGNTIYF. The chain combines TRBV19 with TRBJ1-3; 7 bases fit TRBD1. With V trimmed by 4 bases and J by 0 bases, 6 bases remained unmatched. This CDR3 has 16 amino acids. Germline V CDR1 and CDR2: LNHDA, SQIVND (reference sequence).

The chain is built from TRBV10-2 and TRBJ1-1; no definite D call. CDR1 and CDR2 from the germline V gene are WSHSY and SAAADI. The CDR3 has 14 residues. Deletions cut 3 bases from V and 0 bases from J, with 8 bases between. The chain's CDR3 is CASSDRWMNTEAFF. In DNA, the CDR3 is TGCGCCAGCAGTGACAGGTGGATGAACACTGAAGCTTTCTTT.

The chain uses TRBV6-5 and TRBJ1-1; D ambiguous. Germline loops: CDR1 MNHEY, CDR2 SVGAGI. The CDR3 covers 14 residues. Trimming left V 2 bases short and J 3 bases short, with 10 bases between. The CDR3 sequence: CASSYEGFYTEAFF. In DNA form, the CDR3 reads TGTGCCAGCAGTTACGAGGGTTTTTACACTGAAGCTTTCTTT.

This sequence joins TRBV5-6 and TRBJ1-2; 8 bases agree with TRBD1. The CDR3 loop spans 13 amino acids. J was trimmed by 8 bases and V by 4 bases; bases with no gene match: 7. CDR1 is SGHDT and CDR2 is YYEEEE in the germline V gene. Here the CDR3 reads CASSSGQGRGYTF. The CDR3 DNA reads TGTGCCAGCAGCAGCGGACAGGGAAGGGGCTACACCTTC.

The CDR3 region has the DNA TGTGCCAGCAAAGAGGGACTAGTTTCTCCGCAGTATTTT. Translated, it gives CASKEGLVSPQYF. The rearrangement joins TRBV6-5 to TRBJ2-3, with 8 bases that match TRBD2. Germline V gene sequence: CDR1 MNHEY, CDR2 SVGAGI. Trimming at V came to 7 bases and at J to 10 bases, leaving 10 bases not matched to a gene. The CDR3 is 13 residues long.

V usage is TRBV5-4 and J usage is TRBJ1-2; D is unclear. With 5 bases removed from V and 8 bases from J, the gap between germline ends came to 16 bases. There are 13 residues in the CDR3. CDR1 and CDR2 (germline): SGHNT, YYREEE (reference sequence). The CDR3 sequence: CASSKTADYGYTF. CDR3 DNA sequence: TGTGCCAGCAGTAAGACCGCGGATTACGGCTACACCTTC.

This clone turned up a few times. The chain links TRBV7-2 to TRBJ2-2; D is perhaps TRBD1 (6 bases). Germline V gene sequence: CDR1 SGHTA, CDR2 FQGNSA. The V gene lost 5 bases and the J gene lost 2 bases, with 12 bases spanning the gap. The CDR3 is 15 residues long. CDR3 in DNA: TGTGCCAGCAGCCTCGACAGGATCAACACCGGGGAGCTGTTTTTT. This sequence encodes CASSLDRINTGELFF.

CDR3 amino acids: CASSLGYVGGLSTDTQYF. The DNA for the CDR3 is TGTGCCAGCAGCTTAGGTTATGTTGGGGGGTTATCGACAGATACGCAGTATTTT. The chain employs TRBV7-2 and TRBJ2-3, with D perhaps TRBD2 (6 bases). The CDR3 is 18 residues long. Trimming stripped 1 base from V and 3 bases from J, with 20 bases between. Looked up from germline, CDR1 is SGHTA and CDR2 is FQGNSA.

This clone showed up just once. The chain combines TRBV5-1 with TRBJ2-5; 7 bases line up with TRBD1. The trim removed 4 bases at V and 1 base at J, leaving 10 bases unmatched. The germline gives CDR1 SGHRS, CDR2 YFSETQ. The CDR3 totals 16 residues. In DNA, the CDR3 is TGCGCCAGCAGCAGGATCGACAGGGCACTCCAAGAGACCCAGTACTTC. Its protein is CASSRIDRALQETQYF. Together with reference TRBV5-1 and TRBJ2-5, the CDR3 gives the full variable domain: KAGVTQTPRYLIKTRGQQVTLSCSPISGHRSVSWYQQTPGQGLQFLFEYFSETQRNKGNFPGRFSGRQFSNSRSEMNVSTLELGDSALYLCASSRIDRALQETQYFGPGTRLLVL.

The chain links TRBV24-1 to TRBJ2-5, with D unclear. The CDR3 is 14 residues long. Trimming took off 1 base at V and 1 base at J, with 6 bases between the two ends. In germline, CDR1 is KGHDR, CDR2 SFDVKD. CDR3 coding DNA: TGTGCCACCAGTGATTTAAGAGTCCAAGAGACCCAGTACTTC. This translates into CATSDLRVQETQYF.

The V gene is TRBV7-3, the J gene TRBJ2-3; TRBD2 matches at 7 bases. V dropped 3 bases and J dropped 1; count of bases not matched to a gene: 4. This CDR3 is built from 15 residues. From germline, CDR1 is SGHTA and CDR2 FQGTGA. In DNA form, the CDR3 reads TGTGCCAGCAGCTTTGTTCGGGGGGGCACAGATACGCAGTATTTT. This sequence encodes CASSFVRGGTDTQYF.

CDR3 sequence (DNA): TGTGCCATCAGTGAGTCGCGGGGCTTGGCTTTCTTT. Encoded protein: CAISESRGLAFF. The chain is built from TRBV10-3 and TRBJ1-1; D is possibly TRBD1 (5 bases). Germline values: CDR1 ENHRY, CDR2 SYGVKD. This CDR3 comprises 12 residues. V lost 0 bases, J lost 11 bases, and 10 bases lay in between.

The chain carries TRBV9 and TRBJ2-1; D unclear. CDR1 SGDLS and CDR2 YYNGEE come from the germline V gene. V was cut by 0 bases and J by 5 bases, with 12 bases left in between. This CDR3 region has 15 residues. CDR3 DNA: TGTGCCAGCAGCGTAGGAATGGGCTGGAACAATGAGCAGTTCTTC. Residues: CASSVGMGWNNEQFF.

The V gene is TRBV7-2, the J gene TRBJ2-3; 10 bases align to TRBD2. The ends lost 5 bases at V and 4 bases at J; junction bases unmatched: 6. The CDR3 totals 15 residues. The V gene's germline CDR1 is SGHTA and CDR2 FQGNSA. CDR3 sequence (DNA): TGTGCCAGCAGCCCCTCTAGCGGGGGCTCAGATACGCAGTATTTT. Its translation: CASSPSSGGSDTQYF.

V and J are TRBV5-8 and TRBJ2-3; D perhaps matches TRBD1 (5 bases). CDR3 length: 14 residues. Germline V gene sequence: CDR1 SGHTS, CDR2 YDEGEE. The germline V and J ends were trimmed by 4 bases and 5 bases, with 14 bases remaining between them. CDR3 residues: CASSPGFYIDTQYF. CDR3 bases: TGTGCCAGCAGCCCAGGGTTTTATATAGATACGCAGTATTTT.

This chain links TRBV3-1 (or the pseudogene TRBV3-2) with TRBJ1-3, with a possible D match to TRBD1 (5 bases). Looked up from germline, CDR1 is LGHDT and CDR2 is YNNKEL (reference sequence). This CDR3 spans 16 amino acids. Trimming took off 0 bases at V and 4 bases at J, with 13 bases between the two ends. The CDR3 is CASSQDLGGVGNTIYF. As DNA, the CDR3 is TGTGCCAGCAGCCAAGATTTGGGAGGGGTCGGAAACACCATATATTTT.

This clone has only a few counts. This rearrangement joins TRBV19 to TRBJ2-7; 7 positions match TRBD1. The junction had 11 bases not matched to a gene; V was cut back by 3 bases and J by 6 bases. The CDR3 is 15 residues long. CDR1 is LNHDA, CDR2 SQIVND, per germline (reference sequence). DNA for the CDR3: TGTGCCAGTAGTATTCGACCCGACAGGGCCGGCGAGCAGTACTTC. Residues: CASSIRPDRAGEQYF. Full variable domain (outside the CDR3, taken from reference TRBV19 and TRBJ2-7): DGGITQSPKYLFRKEGQNVTLSCEQNLNHDAMYWYRQDPGQGLRLIYYSQIVNDFQKGDIAEGYSVSREKKESFPLTVTSAQKNPTAFYLCASSIRPDRAGEQYFGPGTRLTVT.

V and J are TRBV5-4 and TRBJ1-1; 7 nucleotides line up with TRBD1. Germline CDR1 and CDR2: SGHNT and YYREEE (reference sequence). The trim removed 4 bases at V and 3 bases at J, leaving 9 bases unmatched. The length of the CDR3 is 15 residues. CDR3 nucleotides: TGTGCCAGCAGCCGAACAGGGGTTACGGACACTGAAGCTTTCTTT. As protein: CASSRTGVTDTEAFF.